The 28 T cell receptor beta chains given below trace back to one sample, sequenced in a study of blood T cell repertoires in COVID-19. Data came from immunoSEQ multiplex PCR; TCRdb stores just in-frame clones and leaves some out. This table holds roughly 100,000 clones, around 82% found once. Sequencing was done on a sample of peripheral blood. These receptors were obtained from a human donor in a cohort sampled during active or convalescent COVID-19.

This clone appeared once. The gene calls are TRBV19 and TRBJ1-2, with unresolved D. Germline-derived CDR1 and CDR2 are LNHDA and SQIVND (reference sequence). Trimming stripped 5 bases from V and 8 bases from J, with 18 bases between. The CDR3 contains 14 residues. The CDR3 region has the DNA TGTGCCAGTAGTCTAACCCCGAGCGGAGGGGGCTACACCTTC. Protein sequence: CASSLTPSGGGYTF.

The chain recombines TRBV7-3 with TRBJ1-1; D gene uncertain. The CDR3 is 13 amino acids. Trimming removed 5 bases from V and 5 bases from J, with 12 bases in between. Germline CDR1 reads SGHTA; CDR2 reads FQGTGA. The CDR3 DNA is TGTGCCAGCAGCATATACAGAGGGACTGAAGCTTTCTTT. Protein product: CASSIYRGTEAFF.

V is TRBV5-1 and J is TRBJ1-1, with D perhaps matching TRBD1 (6 bases). There are 14 residues in the CDR3. V shed 0 bases and J shed 3 bases, with 9 bases lying between them. In germline, CDR1 is SGHRS, CDR2 YFSETQ. The CDR3 is CASSLGTAYTEAFF. In nucleotides, the CDR3 is TGCGCCAGCAGCTTGGGGACAGCCTACACTGAAGCTTTCTTT. Full variable domain (remainder filled in from reference TRBV5-1 and TRBJ1-1): KAGVTQTPRYLIKTRGQQVTLSCSPISGHRSVSWYQQTPGQGLQFLFEYFSETQRNKGNFPGRFSGRQFSNSRSEMNVSTLELGDSALYLCASSLGTAYTEAFFGQGTRLTVV.

This chain joins TRBV5-1 and TRBJ1-5, with 11 bases identical to TRBD1. V lost 4 bases and J lost 4; bases outside the gene matches: 4. CDR1 and CDR2 from the germline V gene are SGHRS and YFSETQ. This CDR3 spans 15 amino acids. CDR3: CASSAGTGGNQPQHF. Written as DNA, the CDR3 is TGCGCCAGCAGCGCCGGGACAGGGGGTAATCAGCCCCAGCATTTT.

The J gene is TRBJ1-1, the V gene TRBV11-2; D is uncertain. The CDR3 totals 13 residues. CDR1 is SGHAT and CDR2 is FQNNGV in the germline V gene. V dropped 5 bases and J dropped 6 bases, with 13 bases sitting between them. CDR3 protein: CASSQYERSEAFF. The CDR3 DNA sequence: TGTGCCAGCAGCCAATATGAGCGTTCTGAAGCTTTCTTT. Full variable domain (outside the CDR3, taken from reference TRBV11-2 and TRBJ1-1): EAGVAQSPRYKIIEKRQSVAFWCNPISGHATLYWYQQILGQGPKLLIQFQNNGVVDDSQLPKDRFSAERLKGVDSTLKIQPAKLEDSAVYLCASSQYERSEAFFGQGTRLTVV.

The chain has TRBV28 and TRBJ2-4, with D possibly TRBD1 on 5 matching bases. The CDR3 is 15 residues long. The germline V gene encodes CDR1 MDHEN and CDR2 SYDVKM. V was pared by 5 bases and J by 7 bases, with 18 bases between. This CDR3 is CASSLPLRGRNIQYF. The CDR3 bases are TGTGCCAGCAGTCTTCCCCTAAGGGGCCGGAACATTCAGTACTTC.

The chain has TRBV7-9 and TRBJ2-3; 7 positions agree with TRBD2. This CDR3 region has 13 residues. Germline CDR1 and CDR2: SEHNR and FQNEAQ (reference sequence). Germline trimming cut 7 bases from V and 1 base from J; bases unmatched to any gene: 2. CDR3 loop: CASNLAGTDTQYF. In DNA form, the CDR3 reads TGTGCCAGCAATCTAGCGGGCACAGATACGCAGTATTTT.

This clone appeared a few times. Other DNA variants within this sample encode the same CDR3. The chain links TRBV19 to TRBJ1-1; D call uncertain. CDR3 size: 13 residues. The germline gives CDR1 LNHDA, CDR2 SQIVND (reference sequence). Deletions cut 3 bases from V and 3 bases from J, with 8 bases between. The CDR3 bases are TGTGCCAGTAGTATTGGCCGGGACACTGAAGCTTTCTTT. This sequence encodes CASSIGRDTEAFF.

The V gene is TRBV6-1, the J gene TRBJ2-3, with 12 bases that match TRBD2. Per germline, CDR1 MNHNS and CDR2 SASEGT. The CDR3 has 17 residues. With 3 bases clipped from V and 2 bases from J, the junction kept 6 bases outside the gene matches. CDR3 DNA: TGTGCCAGCAGTGAGAGAGGACTAGCGGGGATCACAGATACGCAGTATTTT. Protein product: CASSERGLAGITDTQYF.

The rearrangement uses TRBV9 and TRBJ1-2; D ambiguous. The CDR3 has 15 amino acids. The V gene lost 4 bases and the J gene lost 4 bases, with 17 bases spanning the gap. CDR1 and CDR2 (germline): SGDLS, YYNGEE. The CDR3 DNA reads as TGTGCCAGCAGCCCGGCCGGGGTCGTTGGCTATGGCTACACCTTC. Translation gives CASSPAGVVGYGYTF.

The chain carries TRBV2 and TRBJ2-5, with TRBD2 matching 9 bases. The germline gives CDR1 SNHLY, CDR2 FYNNEI. The CDR3 has 16 amino acids. Trimming removed 6 bases from V and 5 bases from J; junction bases left unmatched: 13. The CDR3 region is CASSAFGGGAGETQYF. The DNA for the CDR3 is TGTGCCAGCAGCGCCTTCGGCGGGGGGGCTGGGGAGACCCAGTACTTC.

The chain joins TRBV5-1 to TRBJ1-4; 10 bases are a match to TRBD1. Germline V gene sequence: CDR1 SGHRS, CDR2 YFSETQ. The V gene end was trimmed by 3 bases and the J gene end by 5 bases; junction bases not matched to a gene: 1. The CDR3 totals 14 residues. The CDR3 coding sequence is TGCGCCAGCAGCTCGGGACAGGGGAATGAAAAACTGTTTTTT. Translating gives CASSSGQGNEKLFF.

The chain carries TRBV18 and TRBJ1-6, with 7 bases lining up with TRBD1. This CDR3 has 14 amino acids. CDR1 KGHSH and CDR2 LQKENI come from the germline V gene. After removal of 4 bases from V and 10 bases from J, the junction contained 7 bases not matched to a gene. CDR3 nucleotide sequence: TGTGCCAGCTCACTACAGCAGGGGGAGTCACCCCTCCACTTT. It is translated as CASSLQQGESPLHF.

This chain links TRBV7-9 with TRBJ2-3; TRBD2 is a possible D gene (6 bases). In germline, CDR1 is SEHNR, CDR2 FQNEAQ (reference sequence). CDR3 length equals 15 residues. V gave up 5 bases and J gave up 3 bases, with 15 bases separating them. CDR3 in amino acids: CASSPSAAGTDTQYF. CDR3 DNA: TGTGCCAGCAGCCCCAGTGCGGCGGGGACAGATACGCAGTATTTT.

This chain joins TRBV3-1 (or the pseudogene TRBV3-2) and TRBJ1-2, with 8 bases identical to TRBD1. V trimming: 6 bases; J trimming: 4 bases; junction bases outside the gene matches: 4. Germline CDR1 is LGHDT and CDR2 is YNNKEL (reference sequence). This CDR3 comprises 13 residues. In DNA, the CDR3 is TGTGCCAGCAGACCACAGGGGGTCTATGGCTACACCTTC. Protein sequence: CASRPQGVYGYTF.

The CDR3 coding sequence is TGTGCCAGCAGCATCCAGCGGGGGGGCGGAAGGGAGACCCAGTACTTC. Protein: CASSIQRGGGRETQYF. This chain links TRBV5-4 with TRBJ2-5, with 10 bases lining up with TRBD2. CDR3 length: 16 amino acids. The germline CDR1 and CDR2 sequences are SGHNT and YYREEE (reference sequence). With V trimmed by 4 bases and J by 5 bases, 11 bases remained unmatched.

CDR3 protein: CASSQGGGPRRDYTF. Here the CDR3 DNA reads TGTGCCAGCAGCCAAGGGGGGGGGCCCCGACGTGACTACACCTTC. The chain couples TRBV4-2 to TRBJ1-2, with D possibly being TRBD1 (6 bases). Germline V gene data show CDR1 as LGHNA and CDR2 as YNFKEQ. V lost 1 base and J 10 bases, leaving 19 bases between the germline ends. The CDR3 totals 15 residues.

This clone has only a few counts. The chain has TRBV19 and TRBJ1-6; TRBD1 is a possible D gene (5 bases). The CDR3 sequence is 12 residues long. V was shortened by 9 bases and J by 8 bases, with 11 bases between the two germline ends. The germline CDR1 and CDR2 sequences are LNHDA and SQIVND (reference sequence). CDR3 nucleotides: TGTGCCAGGGGAGGGGTCGATTCACCCCTCCACTTT. Amino acids: CARGGVDSPLHF. Looking up the rest from reference TRBV19 and TRBJ1-6 gives the full variable domain: DGGITQSPKYLFRKEGQNVTLSCEQNLNHDAMYWYRQDPGQGLRLIYYSQIVNDFQKGDIAEGYSVSREKKESFPLTVTSAQKNPTAFYLCARGGVDSPLHFGNGTRLTVT.

The chain links TRBV25-1 to TRBJ1-1; D ambiguous. The V end lost 9 bases, the J end lost 1 base, and 9 bases lay between the germline ends. Germline CDR1 reads MGHDK; CDR2 reads SYGVNS. CDR3 size: 12 residues. CDR3 region: CASRATNTEAFF. The CDR3 DNA sequence: TGTGCCAGTCGCGCAACGAACACTGAAGCTTTCTTT.

The chain combines TRBV28 with TRBJ2-7; 9 bases are shared with TRBD1. With V trimmed by 6 bases and J by 7 bases, 13 bases remained unmatched. This CDR3 is built from 15 residues. Germline CDR1 is MDHEN and CDR2 is SYDVKM. The CDR3 here is CASSLLPGQGGEQYF. As DNA, the CDR3 is TGTGCCAGCAGCCTTCTTCCGGGACAGGGCGGGGAGCAGTACTTC. The whole variable domain, filled in from reference TRBV28 and TRBJ2-7, reads DVKVTQSSRYLVKRTGEKVFLECVQDMDHENMFWYRQDPGLGLRLIYFSYDVKMKEKGDIPEGYSVSREKKERFSLILESASTNQTSMYLCASSLLPGQGGEQYFGPGTRLTVT.

The V gene is TRBV7-9, the J gene TRBJ1-3, with D perhaps TRBD1 (6 bases). Germline V gene data show CDR1 as SEHNR and CDR2 as FQNEAQ (reference sequence). The CDR3 consists of 12 residues. V was clipped by 5 bases and J by 7 bases, with 9 bases between them. CDR3 nucleotides: TGTGCCAGCAGCCCCCAGGGGAACACCATATATTTT. This translates into CASSPQGNTIYF. The full variable domain, with the rest looked up from reference TRBV7-9 and TRBJ1-3, is DTGVSQNPRHKITKRGQNVTFRCDPISEHNRLYWYRQTLGQGPEFLTYFQNEAQLEKSRLLSDRFSAERPKGSFSTLEIQRTEQGDSAMYLCASSPQGNTIYFGEGSWLTVV.

The rearrangement uses TRBV7-8 and TRBJ1-5, with D uncertain. The CDR3 sequence is 15 residues long. Trimming removed 3 bases at V and 3 bases at J, with 12 bases between. In germline, CDR1 is SGHVS, CDR2 FQNEAQ. In DNA, the CDR3 is TGTGCCAGCAGCTTGGCCCAGGTCTTCAATCAGCCCCAGCATTTT. Its protein is CASSLAQVFNQPQHF.

The DNA for the CDR3 is TGTGCCAGCAGAGGTGGGACAGGGGGGGACTATGGCTACACCTTC. Amino acids: CASRGGTGGDYGYTF. The chain uses TRBV2 and TRBJ1-2, with 11 bases lining up with TRBD1. The CDR3 extends over 15 amino acids. Germline values: CDR1 SNHLY, CDR2 FYNNEI. V trimming: 6 bases; J trimming: 3 bases; junction bases outside the gene matches: 6.

The rearrangement links TRBV7-9 to TRBJ1-4; the match to TRBD1 covers 10 bases. Germline CDR1 reads SEHNR; CDR2 reads FQNEAQ (reference sequence). This CDR3 comprises 18 residues. V lost 0 bases and J lost 3; bases outside the gene matches: 7. The CDR3 DNA reads TGTGCCAGCAGCTTAGCGTGGACAGGGGGTTCGGCTAATGAAAAACTGTTTTTT. The encoded protein is CASSLAWTGGSANEKLFF. Supplemented by reference TRBV7-9 and TRBJ1-4, the full variable domain reads DTGVSQNPRHKITKRGQNVTFRCDPISEHNRLYWYRQTLGQGPEFLTYFQNEAQLEKSRLLSDRFSAERPKGSFSTLEIQRTEQGDSAMYLCASSLAWTGGSANEKLFFGSGTQLSVL.

This chain connects TRBV14 to TRBJ1-1; 11 bases map to TRBD1. Germline CDR1 is SGHDN and CDR2 is FVKESK. The CDR3 is made up of 17 amino acids. V lost 4 bases, J lost 1 base, and 8 bases stayed unmatched. The DNA for the CDR3 is TGTGCCAGCAGCCCTATACAGGGGACAGGGGGGAACACTGAAGCTTTCTTT. It translates to CASSPIQGTGGNTEAFF.

The V and J genes are TRBV4-2 and TRBJ2-5; D is ambiguous. Per the germline V gene, CDR1 is LGHNA and CDR2 is YNFKEQ. Trimming removed 3 bases from V and 2 bases from J, with 13 bases in between. The CDR3 extends over 15 amino acids. The CDR3 sequence: CASSHSKFGQETQYF. The CDR3 DNA reads as TGTGCCAGCAGCCACAGTAAATTCGGGCAAGAGACCCAGTACTTC.

The gene calls are TRBV27 and TRBJ1-4, with 10 bases aligning to TRBD1. Germline V lookup: CDR1 MNHEY, CDR2 SMNVEV (reference sequence). J gave up 7 bases and V 5 bases, and 7 bases lay outside the gene matches. The CDR3 length is 15 residues. The DNA for the CDR3 is TGTGCCAGCAGTCCCCAGACAGGGGGCTTTGAAAAACTGTTTTTT. Protein product: CASSPQTGGFEKLFF.

CDR3 region: CGSGATDTQYF. The CDR3 DNA follows: TGTGGTAGCGGGGCCACAGATACGCAGTATTTT. The chain links TRBV19 to TRBJ2-3; TRBD2 aligns across 8 bases. The CDR3 is made up of 11 amino acids. The germline V gene has CDR1 LNHDA and CDR2 SQIVND (reference sequence).